This entry is about one T cell receptor (beta chain). Its antigen is still unknown. One end of the junction does not line up with germline, which may come from a read error. The investigators made TCR beta cDNA from roughly 460 ng total RNA, using a constant-region primer. What produced the TCR beta libraries was three nested multiplex PCR rounds using slightly modified ARM-PCR. The first two PCR rounds used TRBV1-TRBV30 primers with a Cbeta primer, approximately 10 cycles each. TCRdb itself ran the multiplex PCR reads through MiXCR, one entry per CDR3 protein. The table includes 190,000 or so distinct CDR3 sequences, less than 75% detected once. The data belong to a study of tumor-infiltrating lymphocytes in primary liver carcinoma. Study-wide points: Tumor-adjacent and tumor-blood pairs shared less of their repertoires than tumor region pairs shared.

Germline CDR1 SGHNT, CDR2 YENEEA. CDR3 size: 14 residues. Blood RNA originated from unsorted whole blood, with germline DNA additionally extracted. The chain is built from TRBV11-3 and TRBJ2-1; unclear D gene. The receptor's source is an older woman with primary liver carcinoma and hepatitis B virus infection. Specimen: peripheral blood. The CDR3 bases are TGTGCCAGCAATCCGGTTAGCTCCTACGATGAGCAGTTCTTC. Translated: CASNPVSSYDEQFF.